This TCR beta chain was obtained from a study of cytomegalovirus exposure and HLA in healthy donors (dated by TCRdb to 2016 to 2017). With regard to the full study: According to a later analysis, the 120 or so validation repertoires were produced on the same platform as the 666 repertoires of the first cohort. The aim of the study was to test whether cataloging public T cell receptors could identify signatures of past pathogen exposure. In addition to the first cohort of approximately 650 subjects, a separate validation cohort of approximately 120 different subjects was used. High-throughput TCR immunosequencing, statistical association of individual TCRs with disease status, and machine learning were combined to predict cytomegalovirus infection status. General findings and caveats noted by the study authors: A later analysis found that TCRs clustered in the first cohort also tended to co-occur in the 120 validation repertoires, with about 94% of cluster scores above 0. A total of 150 to 200 TCR beta chains were listed by the study as associated with cytomegalovirus. A later analysis had no HLA typing for the validation cohort, so co-occurrence there was scored across all 130 or so repertoires. In vitro tests confirmed that a few of the cytomegalovirus-associated TCR beta chains recognize cytomegalovirus antigens. Most TCR sequences were seen in very few donors, while some public TCRs were found in many individuals. Cytomegalovirus status was reported to be diagnosed by the classifier with high specificity and sensitivity in both the original and validation cohorts. The authors suggested that the approach could potentially be generalized to other disease states and immunological phenotypes.

Library creation used the immunoSEQ multiplex PCR assay. The original methods were these. To diagnose cytomegalovirus status from the catalog of TCR beta chain sequences, a statistical classification framework was built. The clones in this table, taken by TCRdb from immuneACCESS, are in-frame only. Not every clone is retained; where verified, under half of the shortfall comes from an unresolved V gene, and the cause of the rest is unknown. The DNA gave D and trimming, while V, J and clone size come from that table. The sample table contains fewer than 250,000 clones; only one count was recorded for roughly 87% of them. 2% of the sample comes from the top ten. This clone came up a few times. This clone's antigen is unknown. No qualities accompany the bases; no much larger clone lies one base away. Separate from the approximately 670-subject first cohort, the validation cohort of more than 90 subjects was the group to which the donors belonged.

The V end gives up 4 bases and the J end 4 bases, leaving 0 bases in the junction not matched to a gene. The germline V gene yields MGHDK for CDR1 and SYGVNS for CDR2. CDR3 length: 13 amino acids, cysteine to phenylalanine. The kept DNA is CDR3 alone, 39 bases in frame from the first base. The chain joins TRBV25-1 to TRBJ1-5; 8 bases in the junction line up with TRBD1. The receptor was isolated from a woman between 18 and 29 years old in good health and CMV-seropositive. The sample was PBMCs. At the DNA level, the sequence is TGTGCCAGCAGTGGACAGGGGAATCAGCCCCAGCATTTT. It encodes CASSGQGNQPQHF.